One T cell receptor (beta chain) is described in this entry. There is no known antigen for this receptor. No much larger clonotype is one base removed from it; base qualities were not supplied. Preparation of the library involved 5' RACE. The reads were generated on an Illumina HiSeq 2500. The second PCR ran for about 6 to 11 cycles and used a J-beta primer mix along with a sample-barcoded 5' primer. Each TCR beta cDNA molecule received a unique molecular identifier from a template-switch 5' adaptor carrying 12 random nucleotides. Each sample yielded at least 3 million CDR3-containing paired-end reads. First-strand cDNA synthesis was performed from all RNA using the Mint cDNA synthesis kit, with priming by a TRBC-specific oligonucleotide. All cDNA was treated with uracil-DNA glycosylase and then went through a first 18-cycle PCR with the universal primers M1SS and BC2_uni_R. The paper's processing steps were these. Normalization of each sample was performed by random selection of 1 million high-quality reads, each carrying a distinct molecular identifier. Reads sharing molecular identifiers were discarded rather than binned into consensus sequences. MiTCR, with a Q25 quality threshold and the strictest error-elimination algorithm, was used for CDR3 identification, clonotype clustering and error correction. A nonparametric unseen species model using Euler transformation provided a lower-bound estimate of total TCR beta diversity. The raw public data were reprocessed by TCRdb itself: fastp quality trimming at Q25, MiXCR clonotype calling, in-frame beta chains only. Each CDR3 protein appears once, grouped with its most common genes and DNA. The V and J calls shown here were made by TCRdb, not taken from the authors' results. This sample has hundreds of thousands of distinct CDR3 sequences in its table, and around 45% of those were observed once. The ten largest clones add up to around 32% of the sample.

The approximately 41 donors, aged about 6 to 90 years, were systemically healthy Caucasian individuals from Russia. Each donor gave 8 to 10 milliliters of peripheral blood, drawn into EDTA-treated Vacutainer tubes. Ficoll-Paque density-gradient centrifugation was used to isolate PBMCs, with at least 6.5 million obtained per sample. Trizol reagent was used to extract total RNA from the PBMCs, yielding at least 5 micrograms per sample. The percentages of naive CD45RAhigh/CD27high T cells were determined by flow cytometry on a PBMC aliquot from every donor. This entry is derived from a study of blood T cells in healthy people across ages (dated by TCRdb to about 2015). Regarding the study in general: In model experiments, roughly one uniquely barcoded TCR beta cDNA molecule per two T cells was captured by template switching. The study measured age-related changes in TCR beta repertoire diversity using deep sequencing normalized with unique cDNA molecular identifiers. The donors were split into four age groups: young (average 16 years), middle-aged (about 40), aged (more than 60) and long-lived (approximately 80). To avoid experimental bias, donors of different ages were spread randomly across the sequencing lanes. The study analyzed two additional independent replicas of 1 million unique cDNA reads from the same blood draw for two donors, one aged 18 to 29 and one aged 80 or older.

Study-wide conclusions, independent of this receptor: The percentage of naive T cells measured by flow cytometry correlated strongly with observed TCR beta diversity. Conclusive comparison of naive and antigen-experienced compartments was prevented by the profiling of bulk unsorted PBMCs. Compared with the aged group, more naive CD4+ T cells, fewer expanded clones and increased TCR diversity were shown by the long-lived group, suggesting age selection. Because donor CMV infection status was unknown, age-related changes in expanded clonotypes were potentially confounded. Observed TCR beta diversity per million T cells fell roughly linearly with age, and a significant reduction was already apparent by age around 40. Total diversity estimates from one million sequenced T cells were considered lower bounds and underestimates.

The CDR3 numbers 13 residues from cysteine through phenylalanine. Just CDR3 DNA is preserved here, 39 bases in frame from base 1. In the germline V gene, CDR1 corresponds to MNHEY and CDR2 to SVGEGT. V is reduced by 5 bases and J by 6 bases, leaving a spacing of 11 bases between them. The rearranged segments are TRBV6-2 or TRBV6-3 and TRBJ1-5; the D gene is possibly TRBD1, with 5 bases matching. Material: blood. The receptor comes from a woman in her sixties or seventies in good health. The sequenced DNA is TGTGCCAGCAGTCGCAGGGTTGCTCAGCCCCAGCATTTT. Its translation reads: CASSRRVAQPQHF.